This T cell receptor (beta chain) was sequenced in a study of persistence of HIV-infected CD4 T cells. Turning to the study itself: Donors had been on suppressive ART for a median of 8 years.

Anti-CD3/anti-CD28 beads served as a nonspecific positive control stimulus. Sorting of responding CD4+ T cells relied on upregulated CD40 ligand together with CD69. Donors had CD4+ T cell counts above 400 cells/uL and were CMV-seropositive. Trimming cost V 2 bases and J 5 bases; bases outside gene matches: 6. This CDR3 comprises 15 residues. Germline V gene sequence: CDR1 SGHRS, CDR2 YFSETQ. Worth noting for this clone: Its antigen is currently unknown.

The libraries were made with immunoSEQ version 4 in survey mode. Data came from immunoSEQ multiplex PCR; TCRdb stores just in-frame clones and leaves some out. The sample shows tens of thousands of clones, roughly 92% of them seen only once. The chain couples TRBV5-1 to TRBJ2-7, with 11 positions matching TRBD1. The source was CD4+ T cells sorted from PBMCs after approximately 19-hour stimulation, collected from a patient who received antiretroviral therapy. The receptor was derived from an adult man with HIV who was CMV-seropositive. The CDR3 spells CASSLFGQGAHEQYF. As DNA, the CDR3 is TGCGCCAGCAGCTTATTCGGACAGGGGGCTCACGAGCAGTACTTC.